Listed below are T cell receptor beta chains from one sample, sequenced in a study of OX40 agonist ivuxolimab in advanced cancers. Here immunoSEQ multiplex PCR was the method, and the copy in TCRdb shows in-frame clones only, minus some. This sample has over 75,000 clones; 92% occur once, and the top ten carry 0.95% to 1.2%. The sequences come from CD4+ or CD8+ T cells sorted from blood, collected in a trial of the OX40 agonist ivuxolimab. These receptors all stem from an adult with an advanced solid tumor such as melanoma, head and neck, liver or kidney cancer. The conserved cysteine and the conserved F or W are not part of the CDR3 here.

v_gene,j_gene,CDR3aa
TRBV25-1,TRBJ2-2,ASSERLAGGRHGELF
TRBV5-1,TRBJ2-3,ASGWTDPTDTQY
TRBV25-1,TRBJ2-5,ASSEVLGQGYQETQY
TRBV6-6,TRBJ1-2,ASSYSTDTYNYGYT
TRBV10-2,TRBJ1-1,ASSVLQGTEAF
TRBV7-9,TRBJ1-5,ASSQELAGLRDQPQH
TRBV19,TRBJ1-2,ASRSGTGVYGYT
TRBV25-1,TRBJ2-5,ASSEYLTDQETQY
TRBV5-1,TRBJ2-1,ASSRTGINNEQF
TRBV12-2,TRBJ1-5,ASRSNRDRAHSNQPQH
TRBV14,TRBJ1-1,ASSHQPGQGRAF
TRBV6-5,TRBJ1-5,ASSYSGVEGQPQH
TRBV30,TRBJ1-1,AWSVLGGTEAF
TRBV7-3,TRBJ1-4,ASSPRGATNEKLF
TRBV18,TRBJ1-3,ASSPNRAQGNTIY
TRBV19,TRBJ2-1,ASRAGGWGGEQF
TRBV28,TRBJ2-7,ASSTSMGEQY
TRBV11-3,TRBJ2-3,ASSLDFRQGDTQY
TRBV28,TRBJ1-2,ASNLGQDYGYT
TRBV4-3,TRBJ1-4,ASSQGGQGEGKLF
TRBV2,TRBJ1-1,ASSEWGPGAEAF
TRBV28,TRBJ2-7,ASRRGQDHEQY
TRBV6-6,TRBJ2-5,ASSYDSQETQY
TRBV28,TRBJ1-5,ASSPTPGVNNQPQH
TRBV19,TRBJ2-3,ASSIFPDTQY
TRBV7-9,TRBJ2-4,ASSLGTSAPTNIQY
TRBV4-1,TRBJ2-6,ASSQDPGVGANVLT
TRBV28,TRBJ2-7,ASSLLAGEQY
TRBV9,TRBJ2-7,ASSVGQASYEQY
TRBV5-4,TRBJ2-7,ASSILDRVGLSEQY
TRBV19,TRBJ1-4,ASSPKIREKLF